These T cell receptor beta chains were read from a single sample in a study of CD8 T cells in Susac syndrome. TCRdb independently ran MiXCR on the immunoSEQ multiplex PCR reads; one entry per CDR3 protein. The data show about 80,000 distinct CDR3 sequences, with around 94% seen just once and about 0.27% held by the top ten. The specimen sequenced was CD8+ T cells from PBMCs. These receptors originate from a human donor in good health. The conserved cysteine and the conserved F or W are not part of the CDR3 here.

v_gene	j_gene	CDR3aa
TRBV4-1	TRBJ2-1	ASSQGDNEQF
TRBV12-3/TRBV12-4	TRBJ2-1	ASSPGQGLSYNEQF
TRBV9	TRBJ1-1	ASSVGDALAF
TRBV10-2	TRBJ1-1	ASSERQVTGDEAF
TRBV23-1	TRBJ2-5	ASSQSNQRTTEQETQY
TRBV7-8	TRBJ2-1	ASSLGAGHNEQF
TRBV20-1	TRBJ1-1	SARDVGGKNTEAF
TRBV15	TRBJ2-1	ATSGGTPREQF
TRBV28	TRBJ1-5	ASSPSGGNQPQH
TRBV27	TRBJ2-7	ASSPSLPSYEQY
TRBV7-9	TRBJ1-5	ASSFNQGTNQPQH
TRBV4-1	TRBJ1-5	ASRAGGLNQPQH
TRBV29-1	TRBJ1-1	RQSGATEAF
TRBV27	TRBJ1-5	ASSLLQANQPQH